This section outlines one TCR beta chain sequence together with its context. This clonotype has more than one count but fewer than ten. The antigen this receptor binds is unknown. No base quality information exists; no much larger clone differs at one position. The sample belongs to a study of yellow fever vaccine responses in identical twins (dated by TCRdb to 2016 to 2019). In terms of the full investigation: The study precisely tracked vaccine-responding T cell clones in identical twins.

Library creation used RT-PCR. Sequencing used an Illumina HiSeq 2500. TCRdb reprocessing: public reads trimmed at Q25 with fastp, clones called with MiXCR, in-frame beta chains kept. One record per CDR3 amino acid sequence lists the most common genes and DNA. Across this sample there are about 19,000 distinct CDR3 sequences, with roughly two thirds seen only once. Roughly 8% of the sample is held by the ten biggest clonotypes. Broad study findings and their caveats: The authors reported that the T cell response to vaccination in identical twins appeared partly convergent and partly personalized.

Via the germline V gene (reference sequence), CDR1 is DFQATT and CDR2 SNEGSKA. V has 1 base trimmed and J has 3 bases trimmed; junction bases matching no gene number 5. Including cysteine and phenylalanine, the CDR3 has 14 amino acids. The only DNA kept is the CDR3, 42 bases in frame from the first base. The sample consisted of T cells from blood (PBMCs), unsorted or a sorted subset (not recorded which), taken before or after yellow fever vaccination (not recorded which). This clonotype was obtained from a woman aged 18-29 years who received the yellow fever vaccine. Donor details come from another sample of the same person, matched by shared clones. Recombination connected TRBV20-1 to TRBJ1-1, and TRBD1 matches 7 of the central bases. The sequenced DNA is TGCAGTGCTAGAGGTGCAGGGGGGGACACTGAAGCTTTCTTT. It codes for CSARGAGGDTEAFF.